A selection of T cell receptor beta chains follows, all from one sample in a study of shared clonotypes between healthy human individuals. Repertoires were generated with immunoSEQ multiplex PCR, while TCRdb's copy carries only in-frame clones and drops some. The sample has nearly 1,000,000 clones, over 60% seen once; the top ten hold roughly 1.5%. Sequencing was carried out using memory CD4+ T cells sorted from blood. Receptors were obtained from a man younger than 35 in good health. The CDR3 runs from the conserved cysteine through the conserved F or W. The D gene is left open where the match is weak. Size tells how often a clone was seen (once, few, many) or the class of an expanded clone, and some rows leave it out.

d_gene	v_gene	abundance	j_gene	CDR3nt	CDR3aa
-	TRBV4-1	-	TRBJ2-7	TGCGCCAGCAGCTACAGTGGATCCCCTCGAGGCGCCTACGAGCAGTACTTC	CASSYSGSPRGAYEQYF
TRBD1	TRBV4-1	once	TRBJ2-7	TGCGCCAGCAGTCGGACAGGGGAAGGCGAGCAGTACTTC	CASSRTGEGEQYF
TRBD1	TRBV6-5	-	TRBJ2-3	TGTGCCACACAGGGGGCTAGAGATACGCAGTATTTT	CATQGARDTQYF
TRBD1	TRBV6-1	once	TRBJ1-5	TGTGCCAGCAGTCCCCGGCAGGGGGGGCAGCCCCAGCATTTT	CASSPRQGGQPQHF
TRBD1	TRBV27	-	TRBJ1-2	TGTGCCAGCTCCTCAGGGGGGTATGGCTACACCTTC	CASSSGGYGYTF
-	TRBV18	-	TRBJ2-7	TGTGCCAGCTCTTCCATGCACGAGCAGTACTTC	CASSSMHEQYF
-	TRBV21-1	few	TRBJ1-4	TGTGCCAGCAGCCTACAGGGGGCCTGGAATGAAAAACTGTTTTTT	CASSLQGAWNEKLFF
-	TRBV7-3	few	TRBJ2-4	TGTGCCAGCAGCTTAACGTTAAGTGGCGGGGACCAGTACTTC	CASSLTLSGGDQYF
TRBD2	TRBV18	-	TRBJ2-5	TGTGCCAGCTCACAAGGACTAGCGGGAGGATCTTACCAAGAGACCCAGTACTTC	CASSQGLAGGSYQETQYF
TRBD2	TRBV5-4	-	TRBJ2-5	TGTGCCAGCAGCGTAGCGGGAGTGGTAGAGACCCAGTACTTC	CASSVAGVVETQYF
-	TRBV5-1	-	TRBJ2-7	TGCGCCAGCAGCTCGACCCAGGGCCACGAGCAGTACTTC	CASSSTQGHEQYF
-	TRBV28	-	TRBJ1-5	TGTGCCAGCAGTCGACAGATTAAACAGCCCCAGCATTTT	CASSRQIKQPQHF
-	TRBV7-2	-	TRBJ2-1	TGTGCCAGCAGCCAGGACCACTCCTACAATGAGCAGTTCTTC	CASSQDHSYNEQFF
TRBD1	TRBV25-1	-	TRBJ2-2	TGTGCCAGCAGTGGGGGACAGGGGATAGGCACCGGGGAGCTGTTTTTT	CASSGGQGIGTGELFF
-	TRBV6-6	few	TRBJ1-2	TGTGCCAGCAGTCCTAGGCGAACCCAAAACTATGGCTACACCTTC	CASSPRRTQNYGYTF
-	TRBV4-1	-	TRBJ2-7	TGCGCCAGCGGGGTCGGGGCTAACTCCTACGAGCAGTACTTC	CASGVGANSYEQYF
TRBD1	TRBV10-2	-	TRBJ1-2	TGCGCCAGCAGTGACCCGGGACAGGGGCTGCATTATGGCTACACCTTC	CASSDPGQGLHYGYTF
-	TRBV18	-	TRBJ2-7	TGTGCCAGCTCACCGCCCACGCGGTGGTACGAGCAGTACTTC	CASSPPTRWYEQYF
-	TRBV27	-	TRBJ1-5	TGTGCCAGCAGTTTATCTTCTCGCTTGGATCAGCCCCAGCATTTT	CASSLSSRLDQPQHF
-	TRBV7-9	-	TRBJ1-2	TGTGCCAGCAGCCCTATGTCAGGAACCTATGGCTACACCTTC	CASSPMSGTYGYTF
TRBD2	TRBV30	-	TRBJ2-2	TGTGCCTGGAGTACCTCCCGGACTAGCGGGGGGGCTCTCACCGGGGAGCTGTTTTTT	CAWSTSRTSGGALTGELFF
TRBD1	TRBV18	-	TRBJ1-2	TGTGCCAGCTCCCTGAGCGGGGGACAGGGGAACTATGGCTACACCTTC	CASSLSGGQGNYGYTF
-	TRBV18	few	TRBJ1-4	TGTGCCAGCTCACTCCGACAGCCCAACGATAATGAAAAACTGTTTTTT	CASSLRQPNDNEKLFF
-	TRBV28	few	TRBJ1-6	TGTGCCAGCAGGCCAGGGGACATACATTCACCCCTCCACTTT	CASRPGDIHSPLHF
-	TRBV6-1	-	TRBJ2-5	TGTGCCAGCAGTGGGAGTAGCGGAGAGACCCAGTACTTC	CASSGSSGETQYF
TRBD1	TRBV28	-	TRBJ2-1	TGTGCCAGCAGATTGCCAGGACAGGCCAACAATGAGCAGTTCTTC	CASRLPGQANNEQFF